Reported below is one T cell receptor (beta chain). Its antigen is not known. This sample stems from a study of CD8 T cells in Susac syndrome. Whole-study results and caveats: That the number of individuals in its TCR sequencing and HLA analysis was relatively small was acknowledged by the study.

Random hexamers were used to reverse transcribe an amount of about 0.45 to 1 ug RNA. Amplification of the TCR beta CDR3 was carried out by immunoSEQ multiplex PCR, which spanned a total of 54 Vbeta and 13 Jbeta segments. TCRdb re-called the immunoSEQ multiplex PCR reads through MiXCR, storing one row per CDR3 protein. The table records around 220,000 distinct CDR3 sequences, around 90% of them present only once. CD8+ and CD4+ T cells circulating in blood were sequenced for TCR beta. Isolation of CD8+ and CD4+ T cells was performed negatively, whereas enrichment of TEMRA cells was done by FACS. This TCR came from a human donor with multiple sclerosis. The specimen was CD8+ T cells from PBMCs.

Written as DNA, the CDR3 is TGTGCCAGCAGCTTAGAAGGCGATGAAAAACTGTTTTTT. Translated, it gives CASSLEGDEKLFF. The genes are TRBV7-6 and TRBJ1-4; D is undetermined. Germline assignment: CDR1 SGHVS and CDR2 FNYEAQ. Trimming shortened V by 1 base and J by 6 bases, and 6 bases separated the two germline ends. The CDR3 runs to 13 residues.